This T cell receptor (beta chain) derives from a study of CD8 T cells in ankylosing spondylitis. Per the germline V gene, CDR1 is DFQATT and CDR2 is SNEGSKA (reference sequence). Trimming cost V 0 bases and J 4 bases, with 9 bases left between them. The CDR3 extends over 13 amino acids. This clonotype appeared a few times. Its antigen is currently unknown. TCRdb ran MiXCR on the 5' RACE reads and lists one entry per CDR3 protein. The sample carries approximately 250,000 distinct CDR3 sequences, under 35% recorded once. Study-wide results and caveats: Within matched ankylosing spondylitis synovial fluid, disease-linked clones were reportedly significantly enriched. Several of the motif variants were reported before in synovial fluid and blood from reactive arthritis. It appeared that ankylosing spondylitis blood was characterized by a TCR beta motif of fewer than ten highly homologous variants.

J is TRBJ1-2 and V is TRBV20-1; possible D gene TRBD1, 6 bases. This clonotype was sampled from a male donor with ankylosing spondylitis or in good health (not recorded which). Sequencing was performed on blood, either unsorted or a sorted T cell fraction (not recorded which). The CDR3: CSARDDRIYGYTF. The CDR3 coding sequence is TGCAGTGCTAGAGATGACAGGATCTATGGCTACACCTTC.